This T cell receptor beta chain was identified in a study of vaccination effects on CD4 cells after COVID-19. Study background: Two-dose vaccination with either BNT162b2 or mRNA-1273 was given to the participants. Regarding the study as a whole: Healthy vaccinees' vaccine-induced clones included only 1 of 255 that recognized common cold coronaviruses.

V dropped 7 bases and J dropped 8 bases, with 11 bases sitting between them. This CDR3 comprises 11 residues. CDR1 MNHEY and CDR2 SVGAGI come from the germline V gene. Comment on this clone: What it binds is unknown.

TCRdb's table, derived via immunoSEQ multiplex PCR, lists solely in-frame clones and lacks some. The sample holds 45,000 to 65,000 clones; around 86% are singletons and the top ten take 2% to 2.5%. In the ViraFEST assay, antigen-specific CD4+ clonotypes were identified by expansion after peptide-pool stimulation. Following an approximately eleven-day culture, CD4+ T cells were purified. Vaccinated recipients, who were negative for nucleocapsid antibodies, had no history of SARS-CoV-2 infection. For each well, 1.5 million to 2 million PBMC were cultured with roughly 11 IU/ml IL-2 and around 9.6 ug/ml peptides.

The V gene is TRBV6-5, the J gene TRBJ1-2; no definite D call. This receptor was taken from a human donor who received a COVID-19 vaccine. The sequenced sample was CD4+ T cells from PBMCs cultured with HCoV-229E spike peptides, obtained before COVID-19 vaccination. CDR3 sequence (DNA): TGTGCCAGCACCACGGGGAGGGGCTACACCTTC. Translated, it gives CASTTGRGYTF.